These 31 T cell receptor beta chains originate from one sample sequenced in a study of shared clonotypes between healthy human individuals. TCRdb keeps only in-frame clones here, not all; method: immunoSEQ multiplex PCR. Among a few hundred thousand clones listed, approximately 79% were seen once. The sample consisted of PBMCs. These receptors originate from a woman aged 40 to 50 in good health. Some clones in this sample may be carry-over from other donors' samples.

Points on this clone: Its ends do not fully match the called genes, so a read error is possible. This sample also contains other DNA sequences that code for the same CDR3. The V call is TRBV7-9, the J call TRBJ1-3, with D hard to call. This CDR3 has 14 amino acids. Germline V lookup: CDR1 SEHNR, CDR2 FQNEAQ (reference sequence). The CDR3 is CASSLQRSGNTIYF. CDR3 coding DNA: TGCGCCAGCAGCCTGCAACGCTCTGGAAACACCATATATTTT.

In this sample, this clone turned up once. The genes are TRBV11-3 and TRBJ1-1; D ambiguous. The CDR3 has 13 residues. CDR1 and CDR2 (germline): SGHNT, YENEEA. Trimming removed 0 bases at V and 6 bases at J, with 8 bases between. CDR3: CASSLEEGSEAFF. Here the CDR3 DNA reads TGTGCCAGCAGCTTAGAAGAAGGATCTGAAGCTTTCTTT.

The genes are TRBV28 and TRBJ1-5; 9 bases are a match to TRBD1. CDR3 length: 18 amino acids. The germline V gene encodes CDR1 MDHEN and CDR2 SYDVKM. The J segment lost 2 bases and the V segment lost 6 bases, leaving 14 bases of the junction unmatched. The CDR3 DNA reads TGTGCCAGCAGGACCGGGACAGGGTCTTTGAGGCGCAATCAGCCCCAGCATTTT. Residues: CASRTGTGSLRRNQPQHF.

This sequence joins TRBV10-3 and TRBJ2-1; TRBD2 matches at 7 bases. J was trimmed by 7 bases and V by 6 bases; bases with no gene match: 9. CDR3 length: 14 residues. Germline V gene lookup returns CDR1 ENHRY and CDR2 SYGVKD. CDR3 in amino acids: CAISRSRETNEQFF. The CDR3 bases are TGTGCCATCAGCCGCTCGCGGGAGACGAATGAGCAGTTCTTC.

The CDR3 protein is CASSHTRGLAGEFQETQYF. The CDR3 nucleotides read TGCGCCAGCAGCCACACCAGAGGACTAGCGGGAGAGTTTCAAGAGACCCAGTACTTC. The chain is built from TRBV4-1 and TRBJ2-5, with 13 bases aligning to TRBD2. V shed 3 bases, J shed 2 bases, and the junction held 12 bases outside the gene matches. Germline V CDR1 and CDR2: MGHRA, YSYEKL. This CDR3 is 19 amino acids long.

This clone appeared once. V and J are TRBV7-8 and TRBJ2-7; 9 bases are shared with TRBD1. The CDR3 length is 15 residues. V trimming: 5 bases; J trimming: 4 bases; junction bases outside the gene matches: 9. Germline V gene lookup returns CDR1 SGHVS and CDR2 FQNEAQ. The CDR3 loop is CASSPGTGTHYEQYF. CDR3 DNA sequence: TGTGCCAGCAGCCCCGGGACAGGGACGCATTACGAGCAGTACTTC.

The chain employs TRBV7-2 and TRBJ2-1; 8 nucleotides align to TRBD2. The V and J ends lost 7 bases and 9 bases, in that order; junction bases with no gene match: 17. Germline CDR1 and CDR2: SGHTA and FQGNSA. This CDR3 comprises 16 residues. CDR3 nucleotides: TGTGCCAGCACCCAGGGGTCGGCTAGCGGGTTTAGTGAGCAGTTCTTC. This gives the protein CASTQGSASGFSEQFF.

This clone was detected once. This rearrangement joins TRBV30 to TRBJ2-5; TRBD2 agrees at 8 bases. Germline assignment: CDR1 GTSNPN and CDR2 SVGIG (reference sequence). The trim removed 3 bases at V and 2 bases at J, leaving 11 bases unmatched. CDR3 length: 16 residues. The CDR3 loop is CAWRKGAGVRQETQYF. The CDR3, as DNA: TGTGCCTGGAGAAAGGGAGCGGGAGTACGGCAAGAGACCCAGTACTTC.

Concerning this clone itself: Other nucleotide sequences in the sample specify the same CDR3. The chain has TRBV6-6 and TRBJ2-5, with D perhaps matching TRBD1 or TRBD2 (5 bases each). Trimming pared 6 bases from V and 3 bases from J, leaving 14 bases between. Germline V gene data show CDR1 as MNHNY and CDR2 as SVGAGI (reference sequence). This CDR3 is built from 14 residues. CDR3 coding DNA: TGTGCCAGCAGCCCAAGTGAGGGGAAAGAGACCCAGTACTTC. Amino acids: CASSPSEGKETQYF.

The genes are TRBV7-3 and TRBJ2-3; 7 bases are a match to TRBD2. There are 13 residues in the CDR3. Germline loops: CDR1 SGHTA, CDR2 FQGTGA. V shed 2 bases and J 6 bases; nucleotides not matched to a gene: 2. The DNA for the CDR3 is TGTGCCAGCAGCTTAGCGGGAGAGGATACGCAGTATTTT. Translating gives CASSLAGEDTQYF.

This chain uses TRBV7-9 with TRBJ2-7; 9 nucleotides align to TRBD2. The CDR3 is 15 amino acids. The V segment lost 3 bases and the J segment 2 bases; nucleotides outside the gene matches: 5. The V gene's germline CDR1 is SEHNR and CDR2 FQNEAQ (reference sequence). The CDR3 loop is CASSFPLAGAYEQYF. CDR3 coding DNA: TGTGCCAGCAGCTTTCCCTTAGCGGGGGCCTACGAGCAGTACTTC.

The V gene is TRBV9, the J gene TRBJ1-1; 7 bases fit TRBD1. V dropped 3 bases and J dropped 5; count of bases not matched to a gene: 10. This CDR3 comprises 15 residues. Per germline, CDR1 SGDLS and CDR2 YYNGEE. Here the CDR3 reads CASSATGVVSTEAFF. CDR3 nucleotide sequence: TGTGCCAGCAGCGCCACAGGGGTTGTCTCTACTGAAGCTTTCTTT. The full variable domain, with the rest looked up from reference TRBV9 and TRBJ1-1, is DSGVTQTPKHLITATGQRVTLRCSPRSGDLSVYWYQQSLDQGLQFLIQYYNGEERAKGNILERFSAQQFPDLHSELNLSSLELGDSALYFCASSATGVVSTEAFFGQGTRLTVV.

The CDR3 region has the DNA TGCAGCGTTGCGGACAACGGGGATTCACCCCTCCACTTT. Translation: CSVADNGDSPLHF. The chain couples TRBV29-1 to TRBJ1-6, with a weak D call TRBD1 (5 bases). CDR1 and CDR2 from the germline V gene are SQVTM and ANQGSEA. Trimming removed 4 bases from V and 8 bases from J, with 12 bases in between. CDR3 length equals 13 residues.

The chain joins TRBV10-3 to TRBJ2-3; D might be TRBD2 (6 bases). The CDR3 spans 15 residues. Germline V gene sequence: CDR1 ENHRY, CDR2 SYGVKD. Trimming removed 3 bases at V and 4 bases at J, with 14 bases between. CDR3 sequence (DNA): TGTGCCATCAGTGATCGTCGGGAGTGGTCAGATACGCAGTATTTT. This codes for CAISDRREWSDTQYF.

The chain combines TRBV2 with TRBJ2-5; tentative D call: TRBD2 (5 bases). The CDR3 runs to 12 residues. V dropped 11 bases and J dropped 5 bases, with 15 bases sitting between them. Per the germline V gene, CDR1 is SNHLY and CDR2 is FYNNEI. CDR3 in amino acids: CARGWGPETQYF. The CDR3, as DNA: TGTGCCCGCGGGTGGGGTCCGGAGACCCAGTACTTC.

The genes are TRBV28 and TRBJ1-5, with a weak D call TRBD1 (5 bases). The length of the CDR3 is 14 residues. Trimming left V 7 bases short and J 6 bases short, with 16 bases between. The germline gives CDR1 MDHEN, CDR2 SYDVKM. The CDR3 region has the DNA TGTGCCAGCATAAACACAGGCGGGGGTCAGCCCCAGCATTTT. This codes for CASINTGGGQPQHF.

This chain connects TRBV7-9 to TRBJ2-7; the match to TRBD1 covers 7 bases. The CDR3 consists of 16 residues. Per the germline V gene, CDR1 is SEHNR and CDR2 is FQNEAQ (reference sequence). V dropped 5 bases and J dropped 2; count of bases not matched to a gene: 12. CDR3 sequence reads: CASSPRGQYNTYEQYF. The CDR3 region has the DNA TGTGCCAGCAGCCCCAGGGGACAGTATAACACCTACGAGCAGTACTTC.

This clone was picked up one time. The chain has TRBV6-1 and TRBJ1-2; a weak D match, TRBD1 (6 bases). V lost 8 bases, J lost 13 bases, and 23 bases lay in between. Germline values: CDR1 MNHNS, CDR2 SASEGT. CDR3 size: 13 residues. CDR3 sequence (DNA): TGTGCCAGCCAAGCGCAGGGGCGCCGGGGTGTCACCTTC. Residues: CASQAQGRRGVTF.

J is TRBJ2-3 and V is TRBV5-1; perhaps TRBD1 as D (6 bases). This CDR3 has 15 residues. Per the germline V gene, CDR1 is SGHRS and CDR2 is YFSETQ. Trimming left V 4 bases short and J 1 base short, with 13 bases between. The CDR3 DNA is TGCGCCAGCAGCACGGACAGAAAACGCACAGATACGCAGTATTTT. Translation: CASSTDRKRTDTQYF.

The genes are TRBV6-1 and TRBJ1-2; 8 bases line up with TRBD1. The CDR3 runs to 14 residues. The germline V gene has CDR1 MNHNS and CDR2 SASEGT. V lost 7 bases, J lost 6 bases, and 10 bases stayed unmatched. Written as DNA, the CDR3 is TGTGCCAGCAACCCATCCGGGACAGGAAATGGCTACACCTTC. Translated: CASNPSGTGNGYTF.

CDR3 nucleotide sequence: TGTGCCAGCAGTCCCCCGGGACAGGGGGCTGGCTACGAGCAGTACTTC. Its protein product is CASSPPGQGAGYEQYF. The chain recombines TRBV28 with TRBJ2-7; 12 bases match TRBD1. This CDR3 has 16 residues. Germline V gives CDR1 MDHEN, CDR2 SYDVKM. With 5 bases clipped from V and 3 bases from J, the junction kept 8 bases outside the gene matches. The full variable domain, in which reference TRBV28 and TRBJ2-7 provide the parts outside the CDR3, is DVKVTQSSRYLVKRTGEKVFLECVQDMDHENMFWYRQDPGLGLRLIYFSYDVKMKEKGDIPEGYSVSREKKERFSLILESASTNQTSMYLCASSPPGQGAGYEQYFGPGTRLTVT.

This chain connects TRBV5-8 to TRBJ2-3; 14 nucleotides match TRBD2. The junction had 5 bases not matched to a gene; V was cut back by 0 bases and J by 5 bases. The CDR3 has 17 amino acids. CDR1 is SGHTS and CDR2 is YDEGEE in the germline V gene. The CDR3, as DNA: TGTGCCAGCAGCTTGGTGGGACTAGCGGGAGCGGGAGATACGCAGTATTTT. It yields the protein CASSLVGLAGAGDTQYF.

As to this clone: The sample has other DNA sequences that encode this CDR3 too. The genes are TRBV7-8 and TRBJ1-1; D not resolved. Trimming cost V 3 bases and J 0 bases, with 2 bases left between them. Germline assignment: CDR1 SGHVS and CDR2 FQNEAQ. The CDR3 is 12 amino acids. The CDR3 DNA reads as TGTGCCAGCAGCTTCCTGAACACTGAAGCTTTCTTT. It encodes CASSFLNTEAFF. The full variable domain, with the rest looked up from reference TRBV7-8 and TRBJ1-1, is GAGVSQSPRYKVAKRGQDVALRCDPISGHVSLFWYQQALGQGPEFLTYFQNEAQLDKSGLPSDRFFAERPEGSVSTLKIQRTQQEDSAVYLCASSFLNTEAFFGQGTRLTVV.

J is TRBJ1-6 and V is TRBV28, with a possible D match to TRBD1 (6 bases). The germline V and J ends were trimmed by 3 bases and 7 bases, with 16 bases remaining between them. In germline, CDR1 is MDHEN, CDR2 SYDVKM. The CDR3 has 16 residues. CDR3 region: CASSLGGDTPNSPLHF. The CDR3 DNA sequence: TGTGCCAGCAGTTTGGGAGGGGACACTCCGAATTCACCCCTCCACTTT.

This clone was counted many times. The genes are TRBV7-9 and TRBJ2-5; TRBD2 agrees at 7 bases. There are 13 residues in the CDR3. CDR1 and CDR2 from the germline V gene are SEHNR and FQNEAQ (reference sequence). Losses at the gene ends were 10 bases for V and 5 bases for J; bases not matched to a gene: 10. The CDR3 sequence is CAIVQVGGETQYF. DNA for the CDR3: TGTGCCATTGTACAGGTGGGGGGGGAGACCCAGTACTTC.

This chain joins TRBV7-9 and TRBJ1-3; D remains unclear. The germline CDR1 and CDR2 sequences are SEHNR and FQNEAQ (reference sequence). V lost 4 bases, J lost 0 bases, and 10 bases lay in between. CDR3 size: 15 residues. The DNA of the CDR3 is TGTGCCAGCAGCTCGTCAGCGAGCTCTGGAAACACCATATATTTT. This encodes CASSSSASSGNTIYF.

The chain joins TRBV6-6 to TRBJ1-1, with 8 bases lining up with TRBD1. J lost 5 bases, V lost 4 bases, and 6 bases had no gene match. CDR3 size: 14 residues. Germline V gene sequence: CDR1 MNHNY, CDR2 SVGAGI (reference sequence). The CDR3 nucleotides are TGTGCCAGCAGTTTACAGGGGGAGGGGACTGAAGCTTTCTTT. Translated: CASSLQGEGTEAFF.

For the CDR3, the DNA is TGCGCCAGCAGCCAAGTGGCCAGACAGCGGGAGCAGAATGAGCAGTTCTTC. Its protein is CASSQVARQREQNEQFF. The chain combines TRBV4-1 with TRBJ2-1, with TRBD2 matching 8 bases. Germline trimming cut 1 base from V and 7 bases from J; bases unmatched to any gene: 12. The germline gives CDR1 MGHRA, CDR2 YSYEKL. The CDR3 is made up of 17 amino acids.

This clone is termed medium-sized (0.01 to 0.1%). The chain uses TRBV28 and TRBJ2-7; D is perhaps TRBD1 or TRBD2 (5 bases each). The germline V gene encodes CDR1 MDHEN and CDR2 SYDVKM. The CDR3 is 16 residues long. Trimming left V 4 bases short and J 6 bases short, with 22 bases between. The CDR3 protein is CASSSRDPPSEFEQYF. In DNA form, the CDR3 reads TGTGCCAGCAGTTCCAGGGACCCTCCCTCTGAGTTCGAGCAGTACTTC. Full variable domain (outside the CDR3, taken from reference TRBV28 and TRBJ2-7): DVKVTQSSRYLVKRTGEKVFLECVQDMDHENMFWYRQDPGLGLRLIYFSYDVKMKEKGDIPEGYSVSREKKERFSLILESASTNQTSMYLCASSSRDPPSEFEQYFGPGTRLTVT.

This chain links TRBV7-2 with TRBJ2-1, with D perhaps matching TRBD1 (6 bases). This CDR3 is 14 amino acids long. Germline lookup yields CDR1 SGHTA and CDR2 FQGNSA. V lost 4 bases and J 6 bases, leaving 13 bases between the germline ends. The CDR3 DNA reads as TGTGCCAGCAGCTGGACAGTTCGGGGCAATGAGCAGTTCTTC. It specifies CASSWTVRGNEQFF.

The chain is built from TRBV28 and TRBJ2-5; TRBD2 matches 9 bases. V was pared by 3 bases and J by 5 bases, with 4 bases of the junction left unmatched. CDR3 length: 14 amino acids. Germline V gene data show CDR1 as MDHEN and CDR2 as SYDVKM. CDR3 in DNA: TGTGCCAGCAGTTTGGGCGGGGGGGCGGAGACCCAGTACTTC. It specifies CASSLGGGAETQYF.